This T cell receptor beta chain comes out of a study of blood T cell repertoires in COVID-19. Overall study: The United States, Italy and Spain supplied acute and convalescent COVID-19 samples. T cells, B-cell-depleted T cells, or PBMCs provided the cDNA or gDNA that served as material.

Generated by immunoSEQ multiplex PCR, the TCRdb table keeps only in-frame clones and is missing some. The sample consists of 250,000 or so clones, around 89% of them appearing once. Ages ranged from roughly 18 to 100 years, with residence in approximately 25 US areas. Shortly before study entry, within 2 weeks, exposed participants had met a COVID-19 case. The sequence came from a man aged 50-60 years who had been exposed to COVID-19. Sequencing input: PBMCs or T cells enriched from blood (not recorded which).

The CDR3 DNA follows: TGCGCCAGCAGCTTGGTCGCCAGGGTAGACACTGAAGCTTTCTTT. It is translated as CASSLVARVDTEAFF. This chain connects TRBV5-1 to TRBJ1-1; tentatively, D is TRBD1 (5 bases). The CDR3 loop spans 15 amino acids. CDR1 SGHRS and CDR2 YFSETQ come from the germline V gene. V lost 0 bases and J lost 3, with 12 bases in between.